Each of the 21 T cell receptor beta chains below was sequenced from the same sample in a study of blood T cells in healthy people across ages. PCR was performed a second time for about 7 to 11 cycles using a sample-barcoded 5' primer and a J-beta primer mix. TCRdb reprocessed the 5' RACE reads via MiXCR and lists one record per CDR3 protein. The sample carries more than 650,000 distinct CDR3 sequences, about 55% recorded once. The material sequenced was blood. These TCRs come from a man of 80 years or more in good health.

This rearrangement joins TRBV6-5 to TRBJ2-1; D ambiguous. V was cut by 5 bases and J by 13 bases, with 18 bases left in between. CDR3 length: 13 residues. The germline CDR1 and CDR2 sequences are MNHEY and SVGAGI. The CDR3 is CASSPRNPETQFF. The CDR3 nucleotides are TGTGCCAGCAGTCCGAGAAACCCGGAGACCCAGTTCTTC.

The genes are TRBV20-1 and TRBJ2-3; 16 nucleotides line up with TRBD2. The CDR3 covers 16 residues. CDR1 is DFQATT and CDR2 is SNEGSKA in the germline V gene (reference sequence). This chain's CDR3 is CSGIPGLAGGPLTQYF. CDR3 nucleotides: TGCAGCGGCATACCGGGACTAGCGGGAGGGCCCTTAACGCAGTATTTT.

The CDR3 sequence: CASKTTSGRGETQYF. The CDR3 bases are TGTGCCAGCAAGACAACTAGCGGGAGGGGGGAGACCCAGTACTTC. The gene calls are TRBV12-3 or TRBV12-4 and TRBJ2-5, with TRBD2 matching 13 bases. The ends lost 7 bases at V and 5 bases at J; junction bases unmatched: 7. The CDR3 runs to 15 residues.

The V gene is TRBV6-1, the J gene TRBJ2-7; TRBD1 matches 9 bases. V lost 6 bases, J lost 5 bases, and 11 bases stayed unmatched. The CDR3 sequence is 15 residues long. CDR1 is MNHNS and CDR2 is SASEGT in the germline V gene. This CDR3 is CASRGPGQGRHEQYF. The CDR3, as DNA: TGTGCCAGCAGGGGACCGGGACAGGGTCGGCACGAGCAGTACTTC.

This chain links TRBV4-2 with TRBJ2-7; 7 bases are shared with TRBD2. The germline CDR1 and CDR2 sequences are LGHNA and YNFKEQ. Trimming removed 3 bases from V and 3 bases from J; junction bases left unmatched: 11. This CDR3 comprises 16 residues. The CDR3: CASSQPGLSRSYEQYF. The DNA for the CDR3 is TGTGCCAGCAGCCAGCCGGGACTATCAAGGAGCTACGAGCAGTACTTC.

This clonotype occurred once. In DNA, the CDR3 is TGTGCCAGCTCGAGGGGAGCGGAGCAGCAGTTCTTC. Encoded protein: CASSRGAEQQFF. The V call is TRBV12-3 or TRBV12-4, the J call TRBJ2-1; D is possibly TRBD1 or TRBD2 (5 bases each). The CDR3 runs to 12 residues. V lost 8 bases and J lost 11, with 16 bases in between.

This clonotype was seen only once. The chain has TRBV20-1 and TRBJ2-3, with a weak D call TRBD1 (5 bases). The CDR3 is 14 amino acids. The V and J ends lost 5 bases and 0 bases respectively, with 12 bases between them. CDR1 is DFQATT and CDR2 is SNEGSKA in the germline V gene (reference sequence). This CDR3 reads CSASRTTSTDTQYF. The CDR3 region has the DNA TGCAGTGCTTCCCGGACAACTAGCACAGATACGCAGTATTTT.

This clonotype appeared a few times. This chain uses TRBV28 with TRBJ2-6; D may be TRBD2 (5 bases). Germline V gene lookup returns CDR1 MDHEN and CDR2 SYDVKM. V shed 4 bases and J shed 0 bases, with 16 bases lying between them. The CDR3 is made up of 18 amino acids. The CDR3 loop reads CASSSPGAASSGANVLTF. DNA of the CDR3: TGTGCCAGCAGTTCCCCCGGAGCGGCAAGCTCTGGGGCCAACGTCCTGACTTTC.

The chain couples TRBV27 to TRBJ2-1, with 7 bases that match TRBD1. Germline V gene data show CDR1 as MNHEY and CDR2 as SMNVEV (reference sequence). This CDR3 is 15 amino acids long. V trimming: 0 bases; J trimming: 11 bases; junction bases outside the gene matches: 10. The CDR3 DNA reads TGTGCCAGCAGTTTATCGAGGGGGCCTCCCACTAAGCAGTTCTTC. Encoded protein: CASSLSRGPPTKQFF.

As concerns this clonotype: This could be a read error, since a much larger clone is one nucleotide away. V gene TRBV11-2 combines with J gene TRBJ2-7; TRBD2 is a possible D gene (6 bases). This CDR3 has 17 residues. V was cut by 1 base and J by 2 bases, with 18 bases left in between. Germline CDR1 SGHAT, CDR2 FQNNGV. CDR3: CASSLGAGRAAAYEQYF. As DNA, the CDR3 is TGTGCCAGCAGCTTAGGCGCGGGACGAGCGGCTGCCTACGAGCAGTACTTC.

This clonotype showed up just a few times. The chain has TRBV2 and TRBJ1-6; D possibly corresponds to TRBD1 (5 bases). The CDR3 totals 15 residues. The germline V gene has CDR1 SNHLY and CDR2 FYNNEI. With 3 bases removed from V and 5 bases from J, the gap between germline ends came to 11 bases. The CDR3 nucleotides are TGTGCCAGCAGTGAGAGCTTGGGGGATAATTCACCCCTCCACTTT. Translation gives CASSESLGDNSPLHF.

The J gene is TRBJ1-1, the V gene TRBV4-2, with a possible D match to TRBD1 (5 bases). CDR3 length: 14 residues. Germline CDR1 and CDR2: LGHNA and YNFKEQ. V was trimmed by 3 bases and J by 0 bases, leaving 8 bases between them. Here the CDR3 reads CASSHPGLNTEAFF. In nucleotides, the CDR3 is TGTGCCAGCAGCCACCCAGGGTTGAACACTGAAGCTTTCTTT.

The chain has TRBV5-1 and TRBJ2-7; 8 nucleotides align to TRBD1. J was trimmed by 0 bases and V by 7 bases; bases with no gene match: 3. This CDR3 comprises 13 residues. CDR1 is SGHRS, CDR2 YFSETQ, per germline. The CDR3 sequence: CASGDRNSYEQYF. Here the CDR3 DNA reads TGCGCCAGCGGGGACAGGAACTCCTACGAGCAGTACTTC.

This clonotype was counted once. The chain uses TRBV9 and TRBJ2-7; D ambiguous. Between the trimmed V and J ends, which lost 4 bases and 2 bases, there was a span of 10 bases. This CDR3 is 13 amino acids long. The germline V gene has CDR1 SGDLS and CDR2 YYNGEE. The DNA of the CDR3 is TGTGCCAGCAGCCCCGACGTAGCCTACGAGCAGTACTTC. This sequence encodes CASSPDVAYEQYF.

The chain employs TRBV7-2 and TRBJ2-1; 7 bases match TRBD2. Germline V lookup: CDR1 SGHTA, CDR2 FQGNSA. This CDR3 has 13 residues. J gave up 10 bases and V 4 bases, and 7 bases lay outside the gene matches. The CDR3 DNA is TGTGCCAGCAGCTATCATCCAGCGGGGGAGCAGTTCTTC. Its protein product is CASSYHPAGEQFF.

As for this clonotype: A much larger clonotype is one base distant, so this may be a read error. This rearrangement joins TRBV20-1 to TRBJ2-1, with TRBD2 matching 9 bases. CDR3 size: 17 residues. Trimming at V came to 6 bases and at J to 8 bases, leaving 20 bases not matched to a gene. CDR1 is DFQATT and CDR2 is SNEGSKA in the germline V gene (reference sequence). DNA of the CDR3: TGCAGTGCCCGGATCGATAGCGGGAGAGCTTCTAGGGATGAGCAGTTCTTC. This encodes CSARIDSGRASRDEQFF.

The chain links TRBV6-1 to TRBJ2-4; D possibly uses TRBD1 or TRBD2 (5 bases each). The J call may be mistaken, given a closer DNA end match to TRBJ2-7. Germline V CDR1 and CDR2: MNHNS, SASEGT. CDR3 length: 14 amino acids. The CDR3 region has the DNA TGTGCCAGCAGTCATAACGAGGGGCACTACGAGCAGTACTTC. Protein product: CASSHNEGHYEQYF.

The V call is TRBV12-3 or TRBV12-4, the J call TRBJ2-5; 7 bases fit TRBD2. The J segment lost 5 bases and the V segment lost 4 bases, leaving 4 bases of the junction unmatched. This CDR3 is 13 amino acids long. CDR3 sequence: CASSYSGKETQYF. For the CDR3, the DNA is TGTGCCAGCAGTTACAGCGGGAAGGAGACCCAGTACTTC.

The chain combines TRBV27 with TRBJ2-6, with 9 positions matching TRBD1. This CDR3 contains 21 residues. Per the germline V gene, CDR1 is MNHEY and CDR2 is SMNVEV (reference sequence). V lost 10 bases, J lost 0 bases, and 22 bases stayed unmatched. Written as DNA, the CDR3 is TGTGCCACCGCCCTGCGGGGACAGGGACCTGTTCAACCCTCTGGGGCCAACGTCCTGACTTTC. Protein product: CATALRGQGPVQPSGANVLTF.

This clonotype was seen only a few times. This sequence joins TRBV29-1 and TRBJ2-1; TRBD2 matches at 8 bases. The J call may be wrong; the DNA end is better matched by TRBJ2-7. This CDR3 has 15 residues. Looked up from germline, CDR1 is SQVTM and CDR2 is ANQGSEA. This CDR3 reads CSALIAGRSYNEQYF. The CDR3, as DNA: TGCAGCGCCCTCATAGCGGGGCGCTCCTACAATGAGCAGTACTTC.

The sample holds a few counts of this clonotype. The rearrangement uses TRBV9 and TRBJ2-3, with TRBD1 identical over 8 bases. The CDR3 has 16 residues. Germline-derived CDR1 and CDR2 are SGDLS and YYNGEE. After removal of 4 bases from V and 0 bases from J, the junction contained 7 bases not matched to a gene. Here the CDR3 DNA reads TGTGCCAGCAGCCCCTACAGGGGGTTTAGCACAGATACGCAGTATTTT. This codes for CASSPYRGFSTDTQYF.